This T cell receptor beta chain was obtained from a study of T cells in localized non-small cell lung cancer (dated by TCRdb to the early 2020s). With regard to the full study: The study examined T cell repertoires in 200 to 250 patients with early-stage NSCLC and compared tumors with uninvolved tumor-adjacent lungs. The cohort consisted of approximately 240 treatment-naive NSCLC patients whose localized lung tumors had been resected. A mean age of approximately 70 years was recorded for the NSCLC patients, of whom around 120 were male and about a hundred were female.

On this clone: Its specific antigen is unknown. Base quality data are lacking; no much larger clone is found one base away.

The germline V and J ends show losses of 6 bases and 10 bases respectively, and no gene match explains 11 bases of the junction. As encoded in the germline V gene (reference sequence), CDR1 is MNHEY while CDR2 is SMNVEV. The CDR3 contains 14 residues, cysteine and phenylalanine counted. The only DNA kept is the CDR3, 42 bases in frame from the first base. At diagnosis, peripheral blood, uninvolved tumor-adjacent lung and tumor were collected and were preserved as a mix of fresh-frozen and FFPE material. Blood samples were analyzed as peripheral blood mononuclear cells for TCR repertoire profiling. Study-wide findings and limitations: Because of the exploratory design, TCR variables were selected using unadjusted p-values without false-discovery rate correction. Longer overall survival was associated with higher blood T cell density, whereas shorter survival was associated with higher adjacent-lung clonality. A median of about 55 of the top 100 tumor clones were detected in paired uninvolved adjacent lung, and under 30 of these tumor clones were also found among the top 100 clones of the paired uninvolved adjacent lung. Because multi-region tumor sequencing was not done, intratumor heterogeneity could not be ruled out. The highest T cell clonality was observed in uninvolved tumor-adjacent lung, where clonality exceeded that of tumor, suggesting that antigenic responses were more focused in uninvolved tumor-adjacent lung.

The immunoSEQ Assay was used to sequence TCR beta CDR3 regions from DNA. In the authors' own workflow: T cell density was computed as TCR beta template counts normalized to usable DNA estimated by amplifying housekeeping genes. Using the preseqR package, richness was estimated by extrapolating to 120,000 templates for tissue samples and 400,000 templates for PBMC samples. Clonality was calculated as one minus Pielou's evenness. Tissue-enriched TCRs were identified through differential abundance testing performed on productive amino-acid clonotypes, with a minimum total count of 5 and an alpha of 0.1. The Jaccard Index and the Morisita Overlap Index were used to measure repertoire overlap between compartments. GLIPH clustered TCR beta CDR3s with public tetramer-defined viral CDR3s; viral motifs required at least three viral sequences plus V-gene enrichment. TCRdb took this table from immuneACCESS and kept in-frame rearrangements with V and J called. Such tables lack part of the clones; where checked against another copy, unresolved V genes explain under half of the gap, and the rest is unexplained. V and J calls and clone size are copied from that table; D and trimming were computed from the DNA. The sample table lists 100,000 to 150,000 clones, roughly 90% of them with a count of one. 1.7% of the sample goes to the ten largest clones.

The clonotype was recovered from a female donor over 55 with stage I lung adenocarcinoma. In this chain, TRBV27 is recombined with TRBJ2-1, with 8 central nucleotides matching TRBD2. The sample in question was peripheral blood, obtained before any cancer treatment. The CDR3 reads as follows: CASSPGGRIGEQFF. The nucleotides are TGTGCCAGCAGCCCGGGAGGGCGGATTGGGGAGCAGTTCTTC.